Presented here are 32 T cell receptor beta chains from one specimen sequenced in a study of lymphopenia after photon versus proton radiotherapy. The protocol was immunoSEQ multiplex PCR, while the TCRdb copy is restricted to in-frame clones and leaves out a portion. The sample carries 20,000 to 30,000 clones, approximately 80% recorded once. Sequencing used peripheral blood, obtained from a patient treated with photon-based radiotherapy. The receptors shown here come from a man aged 40-50 years with gastric cancer.

The table lists this clone with a few counts. The chain uses TRBV9 and TRBJ2-1, with 9 bases lining up with TRBD2. The germline V gene has CDR1 SGDLS and CDR2 YYNGEE. The V gene end was trimmed by 3 bases and the J gene end by 5 bases; junction bases not matched to a gene: 12. The CDR3 has 17 residues. CDR3 protein: CASSARLGRGGDNEQFF. The DNA of the CDR3 is TGTGCCAGCAGCGCCCGTCTGGGGCGGGGGGGTGACAATGAGCAGTTCTTC.

The V call is TRBV6-5, the J call TRBJ1-1, with 7 bases aligning to TRBD1. V shed 2 bases, J shed 5 bases, and the junction held 8 bases outside the gene matches. Germline CDR1 MNHEY, CDR2 SVGAGI. This CDR3 has 15 residues. CDR3 sequence reads: CASSYGVTGRTEAFF. The CDR3 DNA reads as TGTGCCAGCAGTTACGGGGTGACAGGGCGAACTGAAGCTTTCTTT.

The chain combines TRBV7-9 with TRBJ1-1; tentatively, D is TRBD1 (5 bases). Trimming stripped 8 bases from V and 5 bases from J, with 15 bases between. This CDR3 has 13 amino acids. Looked up from germline, CDR1 is SEHNR and CDR2 is FQNEAQ (reference sequence). As DNA, the CDR3 is TGTGCCAGCCAGTGGACAAGTGAAACTGAAGCTTTCTTT. Amino acids: CASQWTSETEAFF.

The chain couples TRBV7-3 to TRBJ1-2, with TRBD1 identical over 10 bases. Germline CDR1 reads SGHTA; CDR2 reads FQGTGA. V trimming: 3 bases; J trimming: 2 bases; junction bases outside the gene matches: 3. The CDR3 is made up of 15 amino acids. The CDR3 bases are TGTGCCAGCAGCTTGACAGGGGGCTGGAACTATGGCTACACCTTC. It specifies CASSLTGGWNYGYTF.

The V call is TRBV4-3, the J call TRBJ1-6; no clear D gene. The germline V gene has CDR1 LGHNA and CDR2 YSLEER. This CDR3 has 15 residues. The V end was cut by 0 bases, the J end by 6 bases, with 9 bases between. Here the CDR3 reads CASSQDGRTNSPLHF. The CDR3 nucleotides are TGCGCCAGCAGCCAAGATGGCAGAACTAATTCACCCCTCCACTTT.

CDR3 residues: CASSLESGSYNEQFF. In nucleotides, the CDR3 is TGTGCCAGCAGCTTGGAATCAGGCTCCTACAATGAGCAGTTCTTC. The gene calls are TRBV5-4 and TRBJ2-1; D not certain. The V end was cut by 0 bases, the J end by 0 bases, with 7 bases between. The CDR3 spans 15 residues. The germline V gene encodes CDR1 SGHNT and CDR2 YYREEE (reference sequence).

In its sample, this clone was seen once. The chain joins TRBV7-2 to TRBJ2-7; D is uncertain. From germline, CDR1 is SGHTA and CDR2 FQGNSA. The CDR3 covers 16 residues. V gave up 4 bases and J gave up 4 bases, with 20 bases separating them. CDR3 sequence: CASSYPVPDRQYEQYF. CDR3 DNA: TGTGCCAGCAGCTACCCGGTCCCTGACCGCCAGTACGAGCAGTACTTC.

The V and J genes are TRBV2 and TRBJ1-6; D is perhaps TRBD1 (6 bases). The CDR3 covers 14 residues. Between the trimmed V and J ends, which lost 0 bases and 9 bases, there was a span of 9 bases. The germline V gene has CDR1 SNHLY and CDR2 FYNNEI. In nucleotides, the CDR3 is TGTGCCAGCAGTGAAGCGGTCAGGGGTTCACCCCTCCACTTT. Its translation is CASSEAVRGSPLHF.

This rearrangement joins TRBV14 to TRBJ1-1; D is unclear. This CDR3 has 16 amino acids. Germline V lookup: CDR1 SGHDN, CDR2 FVKESK. The germline V and J ends were trimmed by 0 bases and 5 bases, with 16 bases remaining between them. DNA for the CDR3: TGTGCCAGCAGCCAAGATACTCCTCTCGGGTGGACTGAAGCTTTCTTT. Translating gives CASSQDTPLGWTEAFF.

The chain combines TRBV19 with TRBJ2-2; 12 bases map to TRBD1. Germline V gene sequence: CDR1 LNHDA, CDR2 SQIVND (reference sequence). V was clipped by 6 bases and J by 7 bases; unmatched bases: 9. There are 16 residues in the CDR3. CDR3 loop: CASSTGQGAGRGELFF. For the CDR3, the DNA is TGTGCCAGTAGCACGGGACAGGGGGCCGGTCGCGGGGAGCTGTTTTTT.

The chain uses TRBV18 and TRBJ2-1, with 10 bases lining up with TRBD1. V gave up 5 bases and J gave up 7 bases; unmatched junction bases: 14. In germline, CDR1 is KGHSH, CDR2 LQKENI. The CDR3 consists of 17 residues. The chain's CDR3 is CASSSDPWGQGKNEQFF. CDR3 bases: TGTGCCAGCTCATCCGATCCGTGGGGACAGGGGAAGAATGAGCAGTTCTTC. The full variable domain, its missing parts supplied by reference TRBV18 and TRBJ2-1, is NAGVMQNPRHLVRRRGQEARLRCSPMKGHSHVYWYRQLPEEGLKFMVYLQKENIIDESGMPKERFSAEFPKEGPSILRIQQVVRGDSAAYFCASSSDPWGQGKNEQFFGPGTRLTVL.

This clone was seen only once. This rearrangement joins TRBV7-9 to TRBJ2-3; D gene ambiguous. The germline V gene has CDR1 SEHNR and CDR2 FQNEAQ (reference sequence). Deletions cut 2 bases from V and 0 bases from J, with 9 bases between. The CDR3 totals 15 residues. The CDR3 coding sequence is TGTGCCAGCAGCTTATTGACACCTAGCACAGATACGCAGTATTTT. This translates into CASSLLTPSTDTQYF.

V is TRBV5-6 and J is TRBJ2-7; 7 bases match TRBD1. V lost 5 bases to trimming and J lost 1 base; unmatched junction nucleotides: 12. The CDR3 extends over 16 amino acids. The germline CDR1 and CDR2 sequences are SGHDT and YYEEEE. The CDR3, as DNA: TGTGCCAGCAGTCTTCCCGGTGGGACAGAATCCTACGAGCAGTACTTC. Protein product: CASSLPGGTESYEQYF.

The chain employs TRBV4-1 and TRBJ2-7; 8 positions match TRBD1. The CDR3 loop spans 15 amino acids. Trimming cost V 0 bases and J 7 bases; bases outside gene matches: 8. Germline CDR1 is MGHRA and CDR2 is YSYEKL. This chain's CDR3 is CASSQDRTGLREQYF. CDR3 coding DNA: TGCGCCAGCAGCCAAGATAGGACAGGGTTGAGGGAGCAGTACTTC.

The chain is built from TRBV6-1 and TRBJ1-1; tentative D call: TRBD1 (5 bases). Germline CDR1 MNHNS, CDR2 SASEGT. The CDR3 runs 14 residues. Trimming took off 10 bases at V and 1 base at J, with 16 bases between the two ends. The CDR3 loop reads CATKKGTENTEAFF. CDR3 coding DNA: TGTGCCACCAAAAAGGGGACTGAGAACACTGAAGCTTTCTTT.

This clone was seen just once. The chain couples TRBV4-2 to TRBJ1-5; D unresolved. Trimming stripped 5 bases from V and 3 bases from J, with 11 bases between. Germline lookup yields CDR1 LGHNA and CDR2 YNFKEQ. The CDR3 has 14 amino acids. The CDR3 reads CASSLFGINQPQHF. The CDR3 coding sequence is TGTGCCAGCAGCTTGTTCGGTATCAATCAGCCCCAGCATTTT.

This clone has just one count. The chain combines TRBV5-1 with TRBJ2-6; TRBD1 or TRBD2 may be the D gene (5 bases each). There are 16 residues in the CDR3. The germline V gene has CDR1 SGHRS and CDR2 YFSETQ. With 4 bases removed from V and 0 bases from J, the gap between germline ends came to 11 bases. CDR3 in DNA: TGCGCCAGCAGCGCCTCCGGGACCTCTGGGGCCAACGTCCTGACTTTC. Protein sequence: CASSASGTSGANVLTF.

This chain uses TRBV27 with TRBJ2-2; D perhaps matches TRBD2 (7 bases). Germline CDR1 MNHEY, CDR2 SMNVEV (reference sequence). This CDR3 region has 16 residues. V shed 3 bases and J shed 4 bases, with 15 bases lying between them. CDR3: CASSLGGGLSTGELFF. The CDR3, as DNA: TGTGCCAGCAGTTTGGGGGGGGGCTTATCCACCGGGGAGCTGTTTTTT.

The J gene is TRBJ1-2, the V gene TRBV19, with D perhaps TRBD1 (5 bases). CDR3 length: 11 residues. Germline V lookup: CDR1 LNHDA, CDR2 SQIVND (reference sequence). Trimming left V 10 bases short and J 7 bases short, with 13 bases between. The CDR3 DNA sequence: TGTGCCACTCGCCGGGGACCTGGCTACACCTTC. Translated, it gives CATRRGPGYTF. Variable domain in full (rest from reference TRBV19 and TRBJ1-2): DGGITQSPKYLFRKEGQNVTLSCEQNLNHDAMYWYRQDPGQGLRLIYYSQIVNDFQKGDIAEGYSVSREKKESFPLTVTSAQKNPTAFYLCATRRGPGYTFGSGTRLTVV.

CDR3 coding DNA: TGCGCCAGCAGCCAAGTTTACGGGTCGGCGGAGACCCAGTACTTC. Translation gives CASSQVYGSAETQYF. The chain uses TRBV4-3 and TRBJ2-5; no clear D. Germline V gene data show CDR1 as LGHNA and CDR2 as YSLEER. This CDR3 region has 15 residues. Trimming shortened V by 1 base and J by 5 bases, and 14 bases separated the two germline ends.

The genes are TRBV11-1 and TRBJ2-2; D may be TRBD1 or TRBD2 (6 bases each). CDR3 length: 16 amino acids. CDR1 and CDR2 (germline): SGHAT, FQDESV (reference sequence). Trimming shortened V by 1 base and J by 4 bases, and 13 bases separated the two germline ends. The CDR3 bases are TGTGCCAGCAGCTTAGGATTACAGGGAGGCACCGGGGAGCTGTTTTTT. Protein: CASSLGLQGGTGELFF.

J is TRBJ1-5 and V is TRBV6-5; 9 positions match TRBD1. The germline gives CDR1 MNHEY, CDR2 SVGAGI. The CDR3 loop spans 15 amino acids. J lost 7 bases, V lost 3 bases, and 7 bases had no gene match. The CDR3 DNA is TGTGCCAGCAGTTATCCGGGACAGGGACGGCAGCCCCAGCATTTT. This gives the protein CASSYPGQGRQPQHF.

The chain combines TRBV4-3 with TRBJ1-1; 7 nucleotides match TRBD1. The CDR3 runs to 16 residues. Germline trimming cut 0 bases from V and 6 bases from J; bases unmatched to any gene: 10. From germline, CDR1 is LGHNA and CDR2 YSLEER. The CDR3 nucleotides are TGCGCCAGCAGCCAAGATGTCCAGGGGGGGTACCCTGAAGCTTTCTTT. Its protein product is CASSQDVQGGYPEAFF.

CDR3 coding DNA: TGTGCCAGCAGTATTTCCGGGACAGGGGGCTCCACCGGGGAGCTGTTTTTT. Its protein product is CASSISGTGGSTGELFF. V gene TRBV2 combines with J gene TRBJ2-2; TRBD1 matches 12 bases. The CDR3 is made up of 17 amino acids. Trimming cost V 5 bases and J 4 bases; bases outside gene matches: 8. Germline-derived CDR1 and CDR2 are SNHLY and FYNNEI.

CDR3 residues: CASGAGHTDTQYF. The CDR3, as DNA: TGTGCCAGCGGGGCGGGGCACACAGATACGCAGTATTTT. The rearrangement uses TRBV6-4 and TRBJ2-3, with a tentative D call TRBD2 (6 bases). Trimming stripped 8 bases from V and 2 bases from J, with 11 bases between. Per germline, CDR1 MRHNA and CDR2 SNTAGT. This CDR3 region has 13 residues.

The V gene is TRBV11-2, the J gene TRBJ1-3, with D possibly matching TRBD1 (6 bases). Trimming pared 4 bases from V and 0 bases from J, leaving 13 bases between. CDR1 and CDR2 (germline): SGHAT, FQNNGV. The CDR3 has 16 amino acids. The CDR3 loop reads CASSSYRVSSGNTIYF. The CDR3, as DNA: TGTGCCAGCAGCTCTTACAGGGTCAGCTCTGGAAACACCATATATTTT.

V usage is TRBV21-1 and J usage is TRBJ1-1. TRBV21-1 is reported as a pseudogene. The CDR3 totals 15 residues. The chain's CDR3 is CASSLEGGGGTEAFF. Here the CDR3 DNA reads TGTGCCAGCAGCCTGGAAGGGGGGGGTGGCACTGAAGCTTTCTTT.

In its sample, this clone ranks as medium-sized. The V gene is TRBV5-1, the J gene TRBJ1-4, with TRBD1 identical over 8 bases. Losses at the gene ends were 5 bases for V and 7 bases for J; bases not matched to a gene: 7. There are 14 residues in the CDR3. Per the germline V gene, CDR1 is SGHRS and CDR2 is YFSETQ. The CDR3 sequence is CASSVGTGSEKLFF. The CDR3 DNA is TGCGCCAGCAGTGTGGGGACAGGCAGTGAAAAACTGTTTTTT.

This sequence joins TRBV7-2 and TRBJ1-5; D perhaps matches TRBD1 (5 bases). Trimming stripped 1 base from V and 6 bases from J, with 13 bases between. The CDR3 length is 15 residues. The germline CDR1 and CDR2 sequences are SGHTA and FQGNSA. The CDR3 loop reads CASSLDGAEGQPQHF. CDR3 in DNA: TGTGCCAGCAGCTTAGATGGGGCGGAAGGTCAGCCCCAGCATTTT.

This clone has a handful of counts. This rearrangement joins TRBV5-4 to TRBJ1-3; D unclear. V was shortened by 0 bases and J by 0 bases, with 7 bases between the two germline ends. CDR1 SGHNT and CDR2 YYREEE come from the germline V gene (reference sequence). The length of the CDR3 is 15 residues. This CDR3 is CASSLGPSSGNTIYF. The CDR3 bases are TGTGCCAGCAGCTTGGGCCCGAGCTCTGGAAACACCATATATTTT.

This clone has just a few counts. The chain joins TRBV6-1 to TRBJ1-5, with D perhaps matching TRBD1 (6 bases). The germline V and J ends were trimmed by 10 bases and 0 bases, with 10 bases remaining between them. From germline, CDR1 is MNHNS and CDR2 SASEGT. The CDR3 has 13 residues. The CDR3 region is CAIKTGSNQPQHF. DNA of the CDR3: TGTGCCATCAAGACAGGTAGCAATCAGCCCCAGCATTTT.

The chain recombines TRBV6-5 with TRBJ1-2, with 7 positions matching TRBD1. The CDR3 sequence is 13 residues long. Germline V gives CDR1 MNHEY, CDR2 SVGAGI. V dropped 11 bases and J dropped 0; count of bases not matched to a gene: 6. CDR3 bases: TGTGCCGCCCGGACAGGAACTAACTATGGCTACACCTTC. Translated, it gives CAARTGTNYGYTF.